This T cell receptor beta chain was identified during a study of early T cells in non-severe SARS-CoV-2 infection. The CDR3 has 14 residues. Between the trimmed V and J ends, which lost 6 bases and 4 bases, there was a span of 13 bases. Looked up from germline, CDR1 is MNHNS and CDR2 is SASEGT. The table lists this clonotype with many counts. TCRdb ran MiXCR on the 5' RACE reads and lists one entry per CDR3 protein. The sample lists roughly 81,000 distinct CDR3 sequences; around an eighth were seen once. This TCR derives from an adult who was a healthcare worker with PCR-confirmed SARS-CoV-2 infection or an uninfected control (not recorded which). The sample was whole blood. The chain is built from TRBV6-1 and TRBJ2-1, with a possible D match to TRBD2 (5 bases). CDR3 region: CASSRRVGYNEQFF. In DNA, the CDR3 is TGTGCCAGCAGCCGGCGGGTTGGGTACAATGAGCAGTTCTTC.